A selection of T cell receptor beta chains follows, all from one sample in a study of regulatory T cells in long-lasting Graves disease. TCRdb passed the multiplex PCR reads through MiXCR, listing each CDR3 protein once. Counted here are hundreds of thousands of distinct CDR3 sequences, 16% occurring once; the ten biggest clones make up approximately 30%. The same data also went into a second study, on T cells in Graves' hyperthyroidism and ophthalmopathy.

Source: peripheral blood mononuclear cells (PBMCs), taken at new diagnosis, from a patient treated with antithyroid drugs. Receptors were obtained from a man in his forties with Graves disease. Both conserved end residues are part of each CDR3.

J: TRBJ2-1
V: TRBV6-2/TRBV6-3
CDR3: CASSYPGGNEQFF

J: TRBJ2-7
V: TRBV10-2
CDR3: CASRLGQGSAYEQYF

J: TRBJ1-1
V: TRBV4-1
CDR3: CASSQVSMSTEAFF

J: TRBJ1-5
V: TRBV9
CDR3: CASGRGLGNQPQHF

J: TRBJ2-3
V: TRBV5-1
CDR3: CASSLYGAGSDTQYF

J: TRBJ2-7
V: TRBV5-1
CDR3: CASSLSPQGIYEQYF

J: TRBJ1-1
V: TRBV7-2
CDR3: CASSLDPKVNTEAFF

J: TRBJ2-1
V: TRBV3-1
CDR3: CASSQARGGGQFF

J: TRBJ1-1
V: TRBV5-1
CDR3: CASSLDQNTEAFF

J: TRBJ2-7
V: TRBV7-9
CDR3: CASSLTGVPSYEQYF

J: TRBJ2-1
V: TRBV9
CDR3: CASSVEGRGGYNEQFF

J: TRBJ2-3
V: TRBV25-1
CDR3: CASSESGTSGGGRGTQYF

J: TRBJ2-3
V: TRBV20-1
CDR3: CSGLPGGAYTQYF

J: TRBJ2-5
V: TRBV20-1
CDR3: CSARVHVRETQYF

J: TRBJ2-1
V: TRBV28
CDR3: CASSTSGGDNEQFF

J: TRBJ1-2
V: TRBV30
CDR3: CAWSVRRDSYGYTF

J: TRBJ1-6
V: TRBV10-3
CDR3: CAISEPGQANSPLHF

J: TRBJ2-2
V: TRBV2
CDR3: CASSDGRGRNTGELFF

J: TRBJ2-5
V: TRBV7-9
CDR3: CASSPLPGQGDQETQYF

J: TRBJ2-3
V: TRBV13
CDR3: CASSLGVRSFTDTQYF

J: TRBJ1-1
V: TRBV11-2
CDR3: CASSLTGSVNTEAFF

J: TRBJ2-5
V: TRBV4-2
CDR3: CASSQASGGRAQETQYF

J: TRBJ1-5
V: TRBV30
CDR3: CAWSRFRGQPQHF

J: TRBJ2-3
V: TRBV7-6
CDR3: CASSLGTSGGAFSTDTQYF

J: TRBJ1-1
V: TRBV12-3/TRBV12-4
CDR3: CASGRRARAFF

J: TRBJ2-6
V: TRBV7-3
CDR3: CASSLTQGTGANVLTF

J: TRBJ2-1
V: TRBV28
CDR3: CASSLLNHEQFF

J: TRBJ1-5
V: TRBV11-3
CDR3: CASSPCLSQPQHF

J: TRBJ1-1
V: TRBV6-1
CDR3: CASSTGVNTEAFF

J: TRBJ2-3
V: TRBV19
CDR3: CASSLDPSGNTDTQYF

J: TRBJ2-5
V: TRBV5-1
CDR3: CASSQTGEETQYF

J: TRBJ2-1
V: TRBV12-3/TRBV12-4
CDR3: CASSWRWEGQQFF

J: TRBJ2-5
V: TRBV4-1
CDR3: CASSQVRGGGETQYF

J: TRBJ1-6
V: TRBV28
CDR3: CASSQGGFNSPLHF

J: TRBJ2-3
V: TRBV11-2
CDR3: CASSLILGGGQYF

J: TRBJ2-3
V: TRBV3-1
CDR3: CASSPRLAGVTDTQYF

J: TRBJ2-7
V: TRBV19
CDR3: CASSFDGRRNSYEQYF

J: TRBJ2-1
V: TRBV24-1
CDR3: CATSDSWGYEQFF